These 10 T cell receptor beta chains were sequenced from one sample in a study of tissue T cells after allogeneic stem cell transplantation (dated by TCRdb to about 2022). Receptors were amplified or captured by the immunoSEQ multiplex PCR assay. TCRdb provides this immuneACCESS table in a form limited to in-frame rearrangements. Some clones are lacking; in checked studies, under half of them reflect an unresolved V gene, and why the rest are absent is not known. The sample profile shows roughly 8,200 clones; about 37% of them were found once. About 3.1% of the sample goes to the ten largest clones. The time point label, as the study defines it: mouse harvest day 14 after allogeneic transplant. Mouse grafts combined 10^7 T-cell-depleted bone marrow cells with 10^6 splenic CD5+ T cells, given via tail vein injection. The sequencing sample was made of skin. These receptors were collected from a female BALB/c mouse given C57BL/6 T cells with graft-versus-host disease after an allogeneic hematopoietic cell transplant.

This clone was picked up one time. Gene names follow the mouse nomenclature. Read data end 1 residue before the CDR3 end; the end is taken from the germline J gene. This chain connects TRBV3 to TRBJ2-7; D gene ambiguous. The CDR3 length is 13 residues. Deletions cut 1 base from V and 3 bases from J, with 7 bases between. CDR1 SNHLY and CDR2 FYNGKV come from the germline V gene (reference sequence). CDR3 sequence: CASSLDASYEQYF. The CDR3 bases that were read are TGTGCCAGCAGCTTAGATGCCAGCTATGAACAGTAC.

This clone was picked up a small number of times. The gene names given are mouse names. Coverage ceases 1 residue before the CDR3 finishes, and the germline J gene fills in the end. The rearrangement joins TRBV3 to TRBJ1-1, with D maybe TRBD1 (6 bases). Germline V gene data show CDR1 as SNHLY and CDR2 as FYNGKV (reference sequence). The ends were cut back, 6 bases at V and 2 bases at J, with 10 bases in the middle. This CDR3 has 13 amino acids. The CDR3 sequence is CASRRTVNTEVFF. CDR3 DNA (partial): TGTGCCAGCAGACGGACAGTCAACACAGAAGTCTTC.

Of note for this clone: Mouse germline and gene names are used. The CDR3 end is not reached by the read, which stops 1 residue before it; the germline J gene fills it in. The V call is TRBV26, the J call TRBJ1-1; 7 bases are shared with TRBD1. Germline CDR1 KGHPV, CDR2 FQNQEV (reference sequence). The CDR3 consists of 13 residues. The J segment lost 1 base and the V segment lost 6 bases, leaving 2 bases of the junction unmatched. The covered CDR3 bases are TGTGCCAGCAGCCACAGGGGGAACACAGAAGTCTTC. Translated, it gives CASSHRGNTEVF. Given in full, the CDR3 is CASSHRGNTEVFF.

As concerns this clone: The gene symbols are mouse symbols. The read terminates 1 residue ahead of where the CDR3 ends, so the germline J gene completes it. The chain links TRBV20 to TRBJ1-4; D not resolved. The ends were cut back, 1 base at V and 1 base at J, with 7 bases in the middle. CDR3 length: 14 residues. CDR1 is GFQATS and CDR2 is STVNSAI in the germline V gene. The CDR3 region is CGARGWYSNERLFF. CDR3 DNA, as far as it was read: TGTGGTGCTAGGGGCTGGTATTCCAACGAAAGATTATTT.

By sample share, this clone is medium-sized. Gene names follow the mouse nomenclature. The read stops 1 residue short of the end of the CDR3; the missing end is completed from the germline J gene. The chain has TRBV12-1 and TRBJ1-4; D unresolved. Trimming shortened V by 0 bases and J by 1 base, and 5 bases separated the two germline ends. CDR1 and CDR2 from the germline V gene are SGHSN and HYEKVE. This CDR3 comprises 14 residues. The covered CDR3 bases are TGTGCCAGCTCTCTCCAGCCTTCCAACGAAAGATTATTT. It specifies CASSLQPSNERLF. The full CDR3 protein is CASSLQPSNERLFF.

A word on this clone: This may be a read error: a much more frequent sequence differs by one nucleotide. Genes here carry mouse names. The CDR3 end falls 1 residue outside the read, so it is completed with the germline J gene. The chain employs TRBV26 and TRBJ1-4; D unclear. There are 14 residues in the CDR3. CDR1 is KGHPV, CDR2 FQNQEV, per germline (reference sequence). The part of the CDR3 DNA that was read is TGTGCCAGCAGCCGACATCTTTCCAACGACAGATTATTT. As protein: CASSRHLSNDRLF. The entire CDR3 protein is CASSRHLSNDRLFF.

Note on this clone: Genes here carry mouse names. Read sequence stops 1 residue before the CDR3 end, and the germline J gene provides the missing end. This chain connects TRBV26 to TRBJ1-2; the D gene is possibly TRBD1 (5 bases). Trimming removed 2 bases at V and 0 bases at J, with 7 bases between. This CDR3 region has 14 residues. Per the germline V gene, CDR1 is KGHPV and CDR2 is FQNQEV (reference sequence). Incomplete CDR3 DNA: TGTGCCAGCAGTCTGGGACATTCAAACTCCGACTACACC. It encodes CASSLGHSNSDYT. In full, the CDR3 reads CASSLGHSNSDYTF.

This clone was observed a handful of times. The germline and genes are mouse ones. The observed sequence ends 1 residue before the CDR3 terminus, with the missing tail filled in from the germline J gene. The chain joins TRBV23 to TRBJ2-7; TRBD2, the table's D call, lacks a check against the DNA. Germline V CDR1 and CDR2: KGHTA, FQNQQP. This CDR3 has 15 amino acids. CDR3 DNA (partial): TGCTCCAGCAGTCACGGACTGGGGCCCTCCTATGAACAGTAC. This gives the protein CSSSHGLGPSYEQY. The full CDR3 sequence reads CSSSHGLGPSYEQYF.

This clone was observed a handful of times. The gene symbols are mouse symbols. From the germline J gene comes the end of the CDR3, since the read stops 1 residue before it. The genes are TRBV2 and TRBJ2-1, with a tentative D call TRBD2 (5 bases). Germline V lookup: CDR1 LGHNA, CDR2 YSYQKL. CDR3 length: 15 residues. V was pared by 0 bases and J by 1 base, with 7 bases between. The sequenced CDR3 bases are TGTGCCAGCAGCCAAGAACCTGGGAACTATGCTGAGCAGTTC. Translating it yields CASSQEPGNYAEQF. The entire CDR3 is CASSQEPGNYAEQFF.

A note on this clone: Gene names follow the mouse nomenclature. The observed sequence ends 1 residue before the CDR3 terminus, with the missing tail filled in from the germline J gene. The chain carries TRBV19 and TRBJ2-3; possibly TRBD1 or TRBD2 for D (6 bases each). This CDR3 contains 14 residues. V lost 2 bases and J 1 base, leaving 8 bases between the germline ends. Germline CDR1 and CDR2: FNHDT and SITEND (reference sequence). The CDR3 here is CASSIWGRAETLYF. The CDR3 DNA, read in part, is TGTGCCAGCAGTATTTGGGGGCGTGCAGAAACGCTGTAT.